This TCR beta chain was captured in a study of T cell responses to AZD1222 COVID-19 vaccine. Findings and limits, study-wide: Reportedly, nearly half the spike-specific TCRs target unmutated variant regions. Clonal diversity may have been underestimated, and the donors were mostly white British, with more females than males.

Some clones are missing from TCRdb's copy, which holds only in-frame ones; the method was immunoSEQ multiplex PCR. The sample holds 180,000 or so clones, approximately 93% seen once. Second-dose groups at about 4 or about 12 weeks were pooled. As to this clone: Its antigen is unknown.

This CDR3 has 16 amino acids. Deletions cut 5 bases from V and 0 bases from J, with 12 bases between. Germline values: CDR1 KGHDR, CDR2 SFDVKD. This TCR was recovered from an adult who received the AZD1222 COVID-19 vaccine. The V call is TRBV24-1, the J call TRBJ2-2; the D call may be TRBD1 or TRBD2 (5 bases each). Material: peripheral blood, obtained 28 days after the second AZD1222 dose. The CDR3 region is CATSGGTESNTGELFF. CDR3 coding DNA: TGTGCCACCAGTGGAGGGACGGAATCGAACACCGGGGAGCTGTTTTTT.